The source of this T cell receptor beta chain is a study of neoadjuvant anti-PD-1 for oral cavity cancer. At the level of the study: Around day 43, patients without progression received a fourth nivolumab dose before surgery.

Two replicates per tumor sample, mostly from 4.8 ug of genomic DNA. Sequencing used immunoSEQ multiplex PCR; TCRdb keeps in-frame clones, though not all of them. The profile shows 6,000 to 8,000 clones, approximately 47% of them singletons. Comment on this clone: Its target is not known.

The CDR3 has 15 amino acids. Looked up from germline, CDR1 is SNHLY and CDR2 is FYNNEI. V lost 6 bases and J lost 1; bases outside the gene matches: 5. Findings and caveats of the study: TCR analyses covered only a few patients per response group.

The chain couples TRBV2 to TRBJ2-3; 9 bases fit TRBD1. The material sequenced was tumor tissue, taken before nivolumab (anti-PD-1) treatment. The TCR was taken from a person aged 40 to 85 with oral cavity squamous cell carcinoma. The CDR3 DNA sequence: TGTGCCAGCAGGACAACAGGGGGCCGCACAGATACGCAGTATTTT. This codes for CASRTTGGRTDTQYF. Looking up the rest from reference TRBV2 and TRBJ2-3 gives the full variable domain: EPEVTQTPSHQVTQMGQEVILRCVPISNHLYFYWYRQILGQKVEFLVSFYNNEISEKSEIFDDQFSVERPDGSNFTLKIRSTKLEDSAMYFCASRTTGGRTDTQYFGPGTRLTVL.